The sequence of this T cell receptor (beta chain) was determined in a study of T cells after yellow fever vaccination. Study-level points and caveats: The secondary response showed a weaker magnitude and a faster peak, day 5 versus 15. Clones that expanded after primary vaccination mostly reappeared after the booster (around 96% CD4, 88% CD8).

TCRdb independently ran MiXCR on the 5' RACE reads; one entry per CDR3 protein. This sample has 300,000 to 350,000 distinct CDR3 sequences, with 7% to 9% found just once. There are 16 residues in the CDR3. The trim removed 2 bases at V and 5 bases at J, leaving 6 bases unmatched. Germline V gene sequence: CDR1 MGHRA, CDR2 YSYEKL. For this clonotype: The antigen remains unidentified.

The sample here was PBMCs, taken around 45 days after the first yellow fever vaccination. The chain combines TRBV4-1 with TRBJ2-2; 9 nucleotides agree with TRBD1. The receptor's source is a young man who received the YFV17D yellow fever vaccine. The CDR3 is CASSQYPQGATGELFF. The DNA of the CDR3 is TGCGCCAGCAGCCAATATCCACAGGGGGCAACCGGGGAGCTGTTTTTT.